Only a few counts were recorded for the clone carrying this T cell receptor (beta chain). The antigen remains undetermined. This sample stems from a study of CD8+CD57+ T cells in acquired aplastic anemia. Notes on the study in general: The study identified roughly 29 CD8+ CDR3 sequences shared by patients and controls.

The template used for profiling TCR beta VDJ and CDR3 was genomic DNA. Each CDR3 protein is one row after TCRdb ran MiXCR on the reads. The top ten clones hold less than 0.85% of a sample with roughly 500,000 distinct CDR3 sequences, around 33% of them seen once. Those patients picked for sequencing had displayed CD8+CD57+ cell expansion on flow cytometry. At blood sampling, none of the patients had yet received therapy. The CDR3 totals 16 residues. Trimming removed 0 bases at V and 0 bases at J, with 11 bases between. Germline CDR1 reads LGHDT; CDR2 reads YNNKEL (reference sequence). The source material was sorted CD4+, CD8+, or CD8+CD57+ T cells (not recorded which) from PBMCs. V usage is TRBV3-1 and J usage is TRBJ1-1; tentative D call: TRBD1 (5 bases). This receptor was obtained from a human donor with aplastic anemia. As DNA, the CDR3 is TGTGCCAGCAGCCAAGATGTGGGGCTAATGAACACTGAAGCTTTCTTT. This translates into CASSQDVGLMNTEAFF. The complete variable domain, with remaining parts taken from reference TRBV3-1 and TRBJ1-1, reads DTAVSQTPKYLVTQMGNDKSIKCEQNLGHDTMYWYKQDSKKFLKIMFSYNNKELIINETVPNRFSPKSPDKAHLNLHINSLELGDSAVYFCASSQDVGLMNTEAFFGQGTRLTVV.